This TCR beta chain came from a study of blood T cell repertoires in COVID-19. Turning to the study itself: The United States, Italy and Spain were the sources of the acute and convalescent COVID-19 samples.

Profiling relied on immunoSEQ multiplex PCR, and the TCRdb table lists in-frame clones only, not all of them. Of under 250,000 clones in the sample, around 80% are singletons; the top ten hold 2.9%. The source material was peripheral blood. This clonotype originated in a man between 50 and 59 years old with active or convalescent COVID-19.

CDR3 sequence (DNA): TGTGCCAGCAGCTCTACTGCAACTAATGAAAAACTGTTTTTT. Translated: CASSSTATNEKLFF. The V call is TRBV5-4, the J call TRBJ1-4; no definite D call. V lost 3 bases, J lost 0 bases, and 6 bases lay in between. The germline V gene has CDR1 SGHNT and CDR2 YYREEE (reference sequence). This CDR3 comprises 14 residues.